This passage covers 32 T cell receptor beta chains from one sample sequenced in a study of blood T cell repertoires in COVID-19. Libraries were prepared by immunoSEQ multiplex PCR; TCRdb keeps only in-frame clonotypes and omits some of them. This table has about 40,000 clones, roughly nine tenths appearing once. Sequenced sample: peripheral blood. These receptors were collected from a middle-aged man with active COVID-19.

V is TRBV5-4 and J is TRBJ2-5; D is ambiguous. Trimming shortened V by 0 bases and J by 0 bases, and 6 bases separated the two germline ends. CDR3 length: 14 amino acids. The germline CDR1 and CDR2 sequences are SGHNT and YYREEE (reference sequence). The CDR3 DNA follows: TGTGCCAGCAGCTTGGATCCCTACCAAGAGACCCAGTACTTC. Its translation: CASSLDPYQETQYF.

The genes are TRBV30 and TRBJ1-4; D possibly corresponds to TRBD1 (6 bases). CDR1 is GTSNPN, CDR2 SVGIG, per germline (reference sequence). CDR3 size: 15 residues. Trimming shortened V by 3 bases and J by 0 bases, and 11 bases separated the two germline ends. The CDR3 sequence is CAWSSTGSTNEKLFF. CDR3 DNA sequence: TGTGCCTGGAGCTCAACAGGGTCAACTAATGAAAAACTGTTTTTT.

J is TRBJ2-1 and V is TRBV30, with TRBD1 identical over 8 bases. CDR1 GTSNPN and CDR2 SVGIG come from the germline V gene (reference sequence). V lost 2 bases, J lost 9 bases, and 0 bases stayed unmatched. The CDR3 runs to 11 residues. CDR3 protein: CAWSQGAEQFF. Here the CDR3 DNA reads TGTGCCTGGAGTCAGGGGGCTGAGCAGTTCTTC.

In the case of this clone: The sample has other DNA sequences that encode this CDR3 too. This rearrangement joins TRBV6-5 to TRBJ2-3; 11 bases line up with TRBD2. The germline CDR1 and CDR2 sequences are MNHEY and SVGAGI. CDR3 length equals 15 residues. The V segment lost 6 bases and the J segment 4 bases; nucleotides outside the gene matches: 6. CDR3 in amino acids: CASRLAGGFADTQYF. The CDR3 DNA sequence: TGTGCCAGCAGGTTAGCGGGAGGGTTCGCAGATACGCAGTATTTT.

This rearrangement joins TRBV28 to TRBJ1-2; D call uncertain. Germline CDR1 MDHEN, CDR2 SYDVKM. Trimming left V 4 bases short and J 3 bases short, with 12 bases between. The CDR3 loop spans 14 amino acids. CDR3 sequence reads: CASSSSQSHYGYTF. CDR3 DNA sequence: TGTGCCAGCAGTTCATCCCAGTCCCACTATGGCTACACCTTC.

The chain employs TRBV30 and TRBJ2-7; D is unclear. The germline V gene encodes CDR1 GTSNPN and CDR2 SVGIG (reference sequence). The V gene lost 6 bases and the J gene lost 3 bases, with 18 bases spanning the gap. This CDR3 is built from 14 residues. The CDR3 reads CACSHRPPGYEQYF. In DNA, the CDR3 is TGTGCCTGCTCCCATCGACCGCCGGGCTACGAGCAGTACTTC.

The V call is TRBV2, the J call TRBJ2-5; D not certain. Germline CDR1 is SNHLY and CDR2 is FYNNEI. This CDR3 is 12 amino acids long. The V end lost 4 bases, the J end lost 1 base, and 4 bases lay between the germline ends. The DNA of the CDR3 is TGTGCCAGCAGTGTAGTCCAAGAGACCCAGTACTTC. Protein: CASSVVQETQYF.

J is TRBJ2-6 and V is TRBV7-8, with TRBD1 matching over 9 bases. Unmatched junction bases numbered 8, after V lost 5 bases and J lost 3 bases. The CDR3 runs to 17 residues. CDR1 and CDR2 (germline): SGHVS, FQNEAQ. The CDR3 spells CASSPTDRGDGANVLTF. For the CDR3, the DNA is TGTGCCAGCAGCCCTACGGACAGGGGTGATGGGGCCAACGTCCTGACTTTC.

The V and J genes are TRBV7-6 and TRBJ2-1; 11 bases match TRBD2. The germline V gene encodes CDR1 SGHVS and CDR2 FNYEAQ. The CDR3 consists of 15 residues. The V gene end was trimmed by 5 bases and the J gene end by 2 bases; junction bases not matched to a gene: 2. For the CDR3, the DNA is TGTGCCAGCAGCACTAGCGGGAGCGCCTACAATGAGCAGTTCTTC. Translated: CASSTSGSAYNEQFF.

The chain has TRBV7-9 and TRBJ2-1, with 13 bases aligning to TRBD2. The germline gives CDR1 SEHNR, CDR2 FQNEAQ (reference sequence). This CDR3 has 16 residues. Trimming took 4 bases from V and 8 from J; bases not matched to a gene: 8. The CDR3 is CASSSGLAGLQDEQFF. The CDR3 DNA sequence: TGTGCCAGCAGCTCGGGACTAGCGGGACTTCAAGATGAGCAGTTCTTC.

The chain combines TRBV25-1 with TRBJ2-2; 8 bases match TRBD2. CDR1 MGHDK and CDR2 SYGVNS come from the germline V gene. V gave up 3 bases and J gave up 5 bases; unmatched junction bases: 5. The CDR3 is made up of 15 amino acids. This chain's CDR3 is CASSEGTSRTGELFF. The CDR3 bases are TGTGCCAGCAGTGAGGGGACTAGTCGAACCGGGGAGCTGTTTTTT.

The chain joins TRBV30 to TRBJ1-1; D unclear. Trimming removed 1 base from V and 4 bases from J, with 10 bases in between. The CDR3 totals 13 residues. The V gene's germline CDR1 is GTSNPN and CDR2 SVGIG (reference sequence). The CDR3 loop is CAWSGEVTTEAFF. In nucleotides, the CDR3 is TGTGCCTGGAGTGGGGAGGTTACCACTGAAGCTTTCTTT.

The genes are TRBV9 and TRBJ2-7; 10 nucleotides line up with TRBD2. CDR1 SGDLS and CDR2 YYNGEE come from the germline V gene. V was pared by 0 bases and J by 7 bases, with 7 bases of the junction left unmatched. This CDR3 is 15 amino acids long. This chain's CDR3 is CASSVGVAGGGEQYF. The CDR3 DNA follows: TGTGCCAGCAGCGTAGGGGTAGCGGGAGGAGGGGAGCAGTACTTC.

As concerns this clone: Different DNA sequences within this sample yield the same CDR3. The V and J genes are TRBV5-1 and TRBJ2-7; possible D gene TRBD1, 5 bases. Germline CDR1 SGHRS, CDR2 YFSETQ. The length of the CDR3 is 14 residues. V was trimmed by 2 bases and J by 3 bases, leaving 12 bases between them. The CDR3 DNA sequence: TGCGCCAGCAGCTTAGGGCAGGGCCACTACGAGCAGTACTTC. Its translation is CASSLGQGHYEQYF.

The chain has TRBV4-1 and TRBJ2-3, with unresolved D. The CDR3 sequence is 16 residues long. V lost 4 bases, J lost 0 bases, and 14 bases lay in between. Germline V gene data show CDR1 as MGHRA and CDR2 as YSYEKL. Written as DNA, the CDR3 is TGCGCCAGCAGCCCCCGTAATACTCCTAGCACAGATACGCAGTATTTT. Translating gives CASSPRNTPSTDTQYF.

The J gene is TRBJ2-7, the V gene TRBV28; the D gene is possibly TRBD2 (6 bases). The CDR3 spans 15 residues. From germline, CDR1 is MDHEN and CDR2 SYDVKM. The V gene lost 5 bases and the J gene lost 6 bases, with 20 bases spanning the gap. CDR3 residues: CASSPYASGRSEQYF. The DNA of the CDR3 is TGTGCCAGCAGTCCTTATGCGAGTGGGAGGAGCGAGCAGTACTTC.

V usage is TRBV7-8 and J usage is TRBJ2-1; 8 bases are a match to TRBD2. The germline gives CDR1 SGHVS, CDR2 FQNEAQ. Trimming took 2 bases from V and 4 from J; bases not matched to a gene: 10. The CDR3 contains 17 residues. CDR3 bases: TGTGCCAGCAGCTTAAAGGTCAGGAGCGGGGGTTACAATGAGCAGTTCTTC. It translates to CASSLKVRSGGYNEQFF.

This chain links TRBV4-2 with TRBJ1-2; perhaps TRBD1 as D (6 bases). CDR1 is LGHNA, CDR2 YNFKEQ, per germline. V gave up 0 bases and J gave up 4 bases, with 12 bases separating them. The CDR3 runs 15 residues. CDR3 protein: CASSQDRGGSYGYTF. DNA of the CDR3: TGTGCCAGCAGCCAAGACCGTGGGGGCTCCTATGGCTACACCTTC.

The rearrangement joins TRBV18 to TRBJ1-4, with D maybe TRBD1 (5 bases). This CDR3 spans 13 amino acids. Germline V gives CDR1 KGHSH, CDR2 LQKENI. Between the trimmed V and J ends, which lost 6 bases and 8 bases, there was a span of 13 bases. CDR3 in amino acids: CASSRGGEEKLFF. In nucleotides, the CDR3 is TGTGCCAGCTCGCGGGGGGGTGAAGAAAAACTGTTTTTT.

The chain combines TRBV25-1 with TRBJ1-4; a weak D match, TRBD1 (6 bases). The V gene's germline CDR1 is MGHDK and CDR2 SYGVNS. CDR3 length equals 18 residues. Deletions cut 0 bases from V and 0 bases from J, with 14 bases between. The CDR3 coding sequence is TGTGCCAGCAGTGAATACCCAAGGACAGTTGCAACTAATGAAAAACTGTTTTTT. Translated: CASSEYPRTVATNEKLFF.

The chain employs TRBV15 and TRBJ2-6, with 7 bases matching TRBD2. Germline loops: CDR1 LNHNV, CDR2 YYDKDF (reference sequence). This CDR3 has 16 amino acids. With 5 bases clipped from V and 0 bases from J, the junction kept 4 bases outside the gene matches. The CDR3 bases are TGTGCCACCAGCCGGGGGGAGGTCTCTGGGGCCAACGTCCTGACTTTC. This gives the protein CATSRGEVSGANVLTF. The whole variable domain, filled in from reference TRBV15 and TRBJ2-6, reads DAMVIQNPRYQVTQFGKPVTLSCSQTLNHNVMYWYQQKSSQAPKLLFHYYDKDFNNEADTPDNFQSRRPNTSFCFLDIRSPGLGDTAMYLCATSRGEVSGANVLTFGAGSRLTVL.

The chain carries TRBV10-3 and TRBJ1-1; D is undetermined. Germline V gene sequence: CDR1 ENHRY, CDR2 SYGVKD. V lost 11 bases and J 0 bases, leaving 13 bases between the germline ends. The CDR3 runs to 13 residues. The DNA of the CDR3 is TGTGCCTCAAGACTGAGCATGAACACTGAAGCTTTCTTT. This translates into CASRLSMNTEAFF.

The chain joins TRBV28 to TRBJ2-1; 9 nucleotides align to TRBD2. CDR1 and CDR2 from the germline V gene are MDHEN and SYDVKM. This CDR3 comprises 17 residues. V shed 1 base and J 8 bases; nucleotides not matched to a gene: 12. The CDR3 reads CASSLFPSALAGDEQFF. CDR3 DNA: TGTGCCAGCAGTTTATTTCCCTCGGCACTAGCGGGCGATGAGCAGTTCTTC.

Note on this clone: The same CDR3 is also encoded by other DNA sequences in this sample. The chain recombines TRBV11-1 with TRBJ2-7, with 10 bases identical to TRBD2. CDR1 is SGHAT and CDR2 is FQDESV in the germline V gene (reference sequence). V shed 5 bases, J shed 4 bases, and the junction held 11 bases outside the gene matches. The CDR3 is 16 residues long. In DNA form, the CDR3 reads TGTGCCAGCAGCATCAGCACCGGGACTAGCGCTTACGAGCAGTACTTC. It is translated as CASSISTGTSAYEQYF.

The gene calls are TRBV9 and TRBJ2-2; 10 bases fit TRBD2. This CDR3 region has 17 residues. V lost 4 bases to trimming and J lost 2 bases; unmatched junction nucleotides: 8. Germline V CDR1 and CDR2: SGDLS, YYNGEE. CDR3 residues: CASSTNLAGVNTGELFF. The DNA for the CDR3 is TGTGCCAGCAGCACCAACCTAGCGGGAGTAAACACCGGGGAGCTGTTTTTT.

This chain connects TRBV9 to TRBJ2-7; 8 bases fit TRBD1. Germline V gene sequence: CDR1 SGDLS, CDR2 YYNGEE. Trimming cost V 4 bases and J 3 bases; bases outside gene matches: 15. CDR3 size: 17 residues. CDR3 nucleotides: TGTGCCAGCAGCCCCCGAGGTTGGACAGGGTCAATCTACGAGCAGTACTTC. It translates to CASSPRGWTGSIYEQYF.

This chain joins TRBV6-4 and TRBJ2-3; 8 bases match TRBD2. The V and J ends lost 7 bases and 2 bases, in that order; junction bases with no gene match: 8. In germline, CDR1 is MRHNA, CDR2 SNTAGT. This CDR3 has 15 residues. The CDR3 DNA is TGTGCCAGCACCCGGGGGGGCGGGATCACAGATACGCAGTATTTT. Its protein is CASTRGGGITDTQYF.

The CDR3 loop reads CASTLGGVPNQPQHF. Written as DNA, the CDR3 is TGTGCCAGCACACTAGGGGGGGTTCCCAATCAGCCCCAGCATTTT. This chain uses TRBV6-6 with TRBJ1-5, with D perhaps TRBD1 (6 bases). V gave up 7 bases and J gave up 3 bases, with 16 bases separating them. This CDR3 comprises 15 residues. In germline, CDR1 is MNHNY, CDR2 SVGAGI (reference sequence).

The CDR3 DNA reads TGCAGCGTTGGCGGAGGGCAAAGTAGCAGTCCGGGTGAAGCTTTCTTT. It translates to CSVGGGQSSSPGEAFF. J is TRBJ1-1 and V is TRBV29-1; D unresolved. CDR1 and CDR2 (germline): SQVTM, ANQGSEA. V dropped 4 bases and J dropped 7 bases, with 25 bases sitting between them. This CDR3 region has 16 residues.

The V and J genes are TRBV7-2 and TRBJ1-1; the D gene is possibly TRBD1 (5 bases). Trimming stripped 1 base from V and 5 bases from J, with 11 bases between. Looked up from germline, CDR1 is SGHTA and CDR2 is FQGNSA. The CDR3 extends over 14 amino acids. This CDR3 is CASSLVTATTEAFF. The CDR3 DNA follows: TGTGCCAGCAGCTTAGTGACAGCCACAACTGAAGCTTTCTTT.

This sequence joins TRBV21-1 and TRBJ1-1; the table's D call of TRBD1 was not tested on the DNA. TRBV21-1 is reported as a pseudogene. This CDR3 has 18 amino acids. The CDR3: CASSKDGRQGAEGTEAFF. CDR3 in DNA: TGTGCCAGCAGCAAAGATGGAAGACAGGGGGCAGAGGGCACTGAAGCTTTCTTT.

V usage is TRBV30 and J usage is TRBJ2-7; D possibly corresponds to TRBD2 (6 bases). The CDR3 runs 13 residues. Trimming cost V 3 bases and J 5 bases, with 14 bases left between them. Per germline, CDR1 GTSNPN and CDR2 SVGIG (reference sequence). This CDR3 is CAWSLAGLHEQYF. The CDR3 DNA reads as TGTGCCTGGAGCCTCGCGGGATTACACGAGCAGTACTTC.